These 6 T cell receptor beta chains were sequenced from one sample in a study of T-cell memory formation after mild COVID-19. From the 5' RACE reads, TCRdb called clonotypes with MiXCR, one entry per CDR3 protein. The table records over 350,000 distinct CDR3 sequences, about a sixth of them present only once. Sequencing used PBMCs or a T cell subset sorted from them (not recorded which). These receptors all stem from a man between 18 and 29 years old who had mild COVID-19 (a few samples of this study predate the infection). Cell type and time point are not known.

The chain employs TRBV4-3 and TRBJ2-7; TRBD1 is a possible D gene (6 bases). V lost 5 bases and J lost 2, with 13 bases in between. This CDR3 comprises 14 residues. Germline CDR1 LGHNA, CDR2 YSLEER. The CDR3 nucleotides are TGCGCCAGCAGCTCAGGGGCAGGGGCCTACGAGCAGTACTTC. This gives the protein CASSSGAGAYEQYF.

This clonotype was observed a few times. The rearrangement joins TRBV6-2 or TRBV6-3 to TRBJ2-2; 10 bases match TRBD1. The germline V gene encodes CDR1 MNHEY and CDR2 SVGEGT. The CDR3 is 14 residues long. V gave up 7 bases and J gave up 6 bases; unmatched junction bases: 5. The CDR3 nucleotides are TGTGCCAGCACCAGACAGGGGGCCCCCGGGGAGCTGTTTTTT. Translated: CASTRQGAPGELFF.

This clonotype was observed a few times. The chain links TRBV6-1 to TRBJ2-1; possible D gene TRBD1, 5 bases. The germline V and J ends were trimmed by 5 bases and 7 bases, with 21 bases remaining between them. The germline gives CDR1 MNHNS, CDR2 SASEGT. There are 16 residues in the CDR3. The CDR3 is CASSTPGLQGKNEQFF. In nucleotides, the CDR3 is TGTGCCAGCAGTACCCCGGGCCTTCAGGGAAAAAATGAGCAGTTCTTC.

CDR3 in DNA: TGCGCCAGCAGCCGGGGGGCCGGGTCCCTCACAGATACGCAGTATTTT. Protein product: CASSRGAGSLTDTQYF. V and J are TRBV5-1 and TRBJ2-3, with D tentatively TRBD2 (7 bases). This CDR3 is 16 amino acids long. Germline CDR1 reads SGHRS; CDR2 reads YFSETQ. Trimming left V 4 bases short and J 2 bases short, with 17 bases between.

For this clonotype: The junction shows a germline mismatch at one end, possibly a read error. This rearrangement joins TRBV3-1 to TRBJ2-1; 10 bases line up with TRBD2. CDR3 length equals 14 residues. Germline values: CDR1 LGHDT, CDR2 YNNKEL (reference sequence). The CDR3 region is CASSQVPFSGGPSF. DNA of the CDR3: TGTGCCAGCAGCCAAGTTCCGTTTAGCGGGGGGCCCTCCTTC.

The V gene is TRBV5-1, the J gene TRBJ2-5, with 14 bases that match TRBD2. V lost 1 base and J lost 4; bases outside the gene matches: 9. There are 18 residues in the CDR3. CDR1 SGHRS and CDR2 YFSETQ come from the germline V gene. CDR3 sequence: CASSLMGLAGAGGETQYF. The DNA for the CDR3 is TGCGCCAGCAGCTTGATGGGACTAGCGGGGGCCGGGGGAGAGACCCAGTACTTC.